This section outlines one T cell receptor (beta chain) sequence together with its context. Its antigen remains unknown. The data were obtained in a study of immune cell composition in non-small cell lung cancer. Sequencing was performed with immunoSEQ multiplex PCR; in TCRdb, only in-frame clones are kept and a portion is missing. The sample has approximately 11,000 clones; around 60% are singletons. Findings and limits, study-wide: No significant correlation existed between pack-years smoked and tumour clonality. Squamous carcinomas (approximately 80%) more often had tumour-associated clones >0.5% than adenocarcinomas (33%). In adenocarcinoma, maximal tumour-associated clone frequency tracked TIL tumour reactivity.

The V gene's germline CDR1 is LNHNV and CDR2 YYDKDF (reference sequence). V lost 6 bases and J 3 bases, leaving 9 bases between the germline ends. The CDR3 runs to 12 residues. Sequences were obtained from lung tumor tissue. The TCR sequence derives from a human donor with non-small cell lung cancer. The chain combines TRBV15 with TRBJ2-7; tentatively, D is TRBD1 (6 bases). CDR3: CATSLQGYEQYF. The DNA for the CDR3 is TGTGCCACCAGTCTACAGGGCTACGAGCAGTACTTC. The variable domain in full, with the rest retrieved from reference TRBV15 and TRBJ2-7, is DAMVIQNPRYQVTQFGKPVTLSCSQTLNHNVMYWYQQKSSQAPKLLFHYYDKDFNNEADTPDNFQSRRPNTSFCFLDIRSPGLGDTAMYLCATSLQGYEQYFGPGTRLTVT.